This T cell receptor beta chain was recovered during a study of blood T cell repertoires in COVID-19. Looking at the study overall: Sites across the United States, Italy and Spain contributed samples from acute and convalescent COVID-19. The analysed material was cDNA or gDNA that came from T cells, B-cell-depleted T cells, or PBMCs.

In the original workflow: Nucleated cell counts were estimated from reference gene primer amplification. Clones were sequenced by immunoSEQ multiplex PCR, and TCRdb holds only the in-frame ones, with some missing. V, J and clone size are taken as reported in that table, and D and trimming were inferred from the DNA itself. There are fewer than 60,000 clones in the sample; about 77% occur only once, and 25% lies in the top ten. This CDR3 region has 15 residues. Between the trimmed V and J ends, which lost 5 bases and 6 bases, there was a span of 17 bases. CDR1 is MDHEN, CDR2 SYDVKM, per germline. The V gene is TRBV28, the J gene TRBJ2-1; TRBD1 is a possible D gene (6 bases). The TCR sequence derives from a human donor in a cohort sampled during active COVID-19. Sequenced input: peripheral blood. The CDR3 sequence: CASSVGTPYTNEQFF. The DNA of the CDR3 is TGTGCCAGCAGTGTCGGGACACCCTACACCAATGAGCAGTTCTTC.